This passage covers 10 T cell receptor beta chains from one sample sequenced in a study of shared clonotypes between healthy human individuals. Assay used: immunoSEQ multiplex PCR; TCRdb lists only in-frame clones, some missing. The repertoire includes about 680,000 clones, around 74% of them detected once, and over 1.5% sits in the top ten. Sequencing input: memory CD4+ T cells sorted from blood. The subset was: CD45RA-negative fraction. These receptor sequences come from a woman in her twenties or thirties in good health.

V gene TRBV5-4 combines with J gene TRBJ2-6; weak D call: TRBD1 (6 bases). Trimming stripped 7 bases from V and 0 bases from J, with 20 bases between. The CDR3 extends over 18 amino acids. Looked up from germline, CDR1 is SGHNT and CDR2 is YYREEE (reference sequence). CDR3 coding DNA: TGTGCCAGCCGAAAGATGGGACAAGTAGGCTCTGGGGCCAACGTCCTGACTTTC. This sequence encodes CASRKMGQVGSGANVLTF.

This clone was recorded at least ten times. This chain connects TRBV5-1 to TRBJ2-1; a weak D match, TRBD2 (6 bases). This CDR3 has 17 residues. Looked up from germline, CDR1 is SGHRS and CDR2 is YFSETQ. V was pared by 0 bases and J by 3 bases, with 16 bases between. Written as DNA, the CDR3 is TGCGCCAGCAGCTTGGCTGCGGCCAGCGGGCACTACAATGAGCAGTTCTTC. Its protein is CASSLAAASGHYNEQFF.

The chain uses TRBV6-5 and TRBJ2-5; 9 positions agree with TRBD1. The V gene end was trimmed by 6 bases and the J gene end by 4 bases; junction bases not matched to a gene: 6. CDR3 length: 14 amino acids. CDR1 and CDR2 from the germline V gene are MNHEY and SVGAGI. The CDR3 region has the DNA TGTGCCAGCAGATACGCGGGACAGGGAGAGACCCAGTACTTC. Its translation is CASRYAGQGETQYF.

The chain has TRBV4-1 and TRBJ2-7, with D possibly TRBD2 on 7 matching bases. The CDR3 length is 18 residues. The germline gives CDR1 MGHRA, CDR2 YSYEKL. With 3 bases removed from V and 0 bases from J, the gap between germline ends came to 21 bases. CDR3 sequence (DNA): TGCGCCAGCAGCCAGAGCTGGAAGGGGGGGGCGGTCTCCTACGAGCAGTACTTC. This gives the protein CASSQSWKGGAVSYEQYF.

J is TRBJ2-1 and V is TRBV7-9; no firm D call. The CDR3 extends over 11 amino acids. Germline V gives CDR1 SEHNR, CDR2 FQNEAQ (reference sequence). The V gene lost 6 bases and the J gene lost 8 bases, with 8 bases spanning the gap. Written as DNA, the CDR3 is TGTGCCAGCAGGTTCCTAGATGAGCAGTTCTTC. It codes for CASRFLDEQFF.

V usage is TRBV28 and J usage is TRBJ1-4, with 7 nucleotides matching TRBD1. The CDR3 is 16 residues long. CDR1 is MDHEN and CDR2 is SYDVKM in the germline V gene. The ends lost 6 bases at V and 0 bases at J; junction bases unmatched: 7. The CDR3 bases are TGTGCCAGCAGCCTTGACAGGGCTGCAACTAATGAAAAACTGTTTTTT. This gives the protein CASSLDRAATNEKLFF.

This clone was detected only a few times. The rearrangement links TRBV7-9 to TRBJ2-7, with a weak D call TRBD1 (6 bases). The CDR3 has 13 amino acids. V was pared by 6 bases and J by 3 bases, with 12 bases between. Germline CDR1 reads SEHNR; CDR2 reads FQNEAQ (reference sequence). In DNA, the CDR3 is TGTGCCAGCAGGCAGGGACATGGCTACGAGCAGTACTTC. Translated: CASRQGHGYEQYF.

V and J are TRBV7-7 and TRBJ2-5; no definite D call. The CDR3 extends over 16 amino acids. CDR1 is SSHAT, CDR2 FNYEAQ, per germline (reference sequence). V was clipped by 2 bases and J by 0 bases, with 13 bases between them. This chain's CDR3 is CASSLLGLGYQETQYF. In DNA, the CDR3 is TGTGCCAGCAGCTTATTGGGGTTGGGGTACCAAGAGACCCAGTACTTC.

The chain is built from TRBV28 and TRBJ1-4; 9 bases align to TRBD1. CDR1 and CDR2 from the germline V gene are MDHEN and SYDVKM. V gave up 3 bases and J gave up 7 bases; unmatched junction bases: 6. CDR3 length: 15 residues. CDR3 amino acids: CASSFRWDRAEKLFF. Here the CDR3 DNA reads TGTGCCAGCAGTTTTAGATGGGACAGGGCTGAAAAACTGTTTTTT. Variable domain in full (rest from reference TRBV28 and TRBJ1-4): DVKVTQSSRYLVKRTGEKVFLECVQDMDHENMFWYRQDPGLGLRLIYFSYDVKMKEKGDIPEGYSVSREKKERFSLILESASTNQTSMYLCASSFRWDRAEKLFFGSGTQLSVL.

This rearrangement joins TRBV28 to TRBJ2-1; weak D call: TRBD2 (5 bases). V lost 6 bases, J lost 10 bases, and 10 bases lay in between. Germline values: CDR1 MDHEN, CDR2 SYDVKM. The CDR3 runs 11 residues. The CDR3 DNA is TGTGCCAGCAGCACGGAGGTAGAGCAGTTCTTC. Translation: CASSTEVEQFF.